This T cell receptor (beta chain) came from a study of OX40 agonist ivuxolimab in advanced cancers. The study, taken as a whole, reports: On average, CD8+ T cells had more expanded clones than CD4+.

Notes on this clone: Its antigen is unidentified.

Here immunoSEQ multiplex PCR was the method, and the copy in TCRdb shows in-frame clones only, minus some. The table records approximately 39,000 clones, 88% of them present only once. This sample comprised CD4+ or CD8+ T cells sorted from blood, obtained in a trial of the OX40 agonist ivuxolimab. The receptor was isolated from an adult with an advanced solid tumor such as melanoma, head and neck, liver or kidney cancer.

In DNA form, the CDR3 reads TGTGCCAGCAGCTTGGGAGGACAGGGCTACGAGCAGTACTTC. This encodes CASSLGGQGYEQYF. The V gene is TRBV5-6, the J gene TRBJ2-7; 8 bases match TRBD1. The germline V gene has CDR1 SGHDT and CDR2 YYEEEE. There are 14 residues in the CDR3. V trimming: 0 bases; J trimming: 3 bases; junction bases outside the gene matches: 2. The full variable domain, completed using reference TRBV5-6 and TRBJ2-7, is DAGVTQSPTHLIKTRGQQVTLRCSPKSGHDTVSWYQQALGQGPQFIFQYYEEEERQRGNFPDRFSGHQFPNYSSELNVNALLLGDSALYLCASSLGGQGYEQYFGPGTRLTVT.